Below, one T cell receptor beta chain is given with its context. The data are from a study of blood T cell repertoires in COVID-19. Turning to the study itself: The study drew acute and convalescent COVID-19 samples from the United States, Italy and Spain. From T cells, B-cell-depleted T cells, or PBMCs came the material, which was cDNA or gDNA.

In the study's own analysis: Reference gene primers were amplified, and this amplification served to estimate nucleated cell counts. The table came from immunoSEQ multiplex PCR; TCRdb's copy has only in-frame clones and leaves some out. The V and J calls and clone size were taken over from that table, and D and trimming were inferred from the DNA. The repertoire has over 200,000 clones, about 84% of them found once; the top ten carry approximately 8%. V shed 8 bases and J 2 bases; nucleotides not matched to a gene: 5. The CDR3 loop spans 14 amino acids. Per the germline V gene, CDR1 is MNHEY and CDR2 is SVGAGI.

This clonotype originated in a woman aged 80 or older with acute or convalescent COVID-19. The rearrangement joins TRBV6-5 to TRBJ2-3; 9 positions match TRBD2. The sample was peripheral blood. The CDR3 sequence is CASSTSGPTDTQYF. The DNA of the CDR3 is TGTGCCAGCTCGACTAGCGGTCCCACAGATACGCAGTATTTT.